This T cell receptor (beta chain) was sequenced in a study of read filtering for tumor transcriptome and immune sequencing. Findings of the study overall: RNA-seq captured clonotypes less deeply and reliably than IR-seq.

CDR3 size: 14 residues. V lost 5 bases to trimming and J lost 7 bases; unmatched junction nucleotides: 13. Germline V gene data show CDR1 as DFQATT and CDR2 as SNEGSKA (reference sequence). Sampling of bone marrow took place during active disease in every patient. This clonotype was counted many times. Its antigen is not identified. The library was built from 400 to 500 ng RNA with molecular barcoded adaptors for alpha/delta and beta/gamma chains. One entry per CDR3 protein, called by TCRdb with MiXCR from the reads. The table records around 65,000 distinct CDR3 sequences, roughly 19% of them present only once.

This sequence joins TRBV20-1 and TRBJ2-7; 8 bases match TRBD1. The receptor comes from a donor at least 40 years old with multiple myeloma. Sequencing was done on a sample of a population of CD138-negative cells sorted from bone marrow. For the CDR3, the DNA is TGCAGTGCTGGCCAAATGGACAGGGCGCGGGAGCAGTACTTC. Translation: CSAGQMDRAREQYF.